This T cell receptor beta chain was found in a study of cytomegalovirus exposure and HLA in healthy donors. This clone was picked up a small number of times. The CDR3 has 14 residues. Germline loops: CDR1 SEHNR, CDR2 FQNEAQ (reference sequence). Germline trimming cut 5 bases from V and 5 bases from J; bases unmatched to any gene: 6. PCR involved 60 Vbeta and 13 Jbeta primers. Produced via immunoSEQ multiplex PCR; TCRdb's table is partial and in-frame only. The table includes about 190,000 clones, around nine tenths detected once. The sample was PBMCs. The rearrangement joins TRBV7-9 to TRBJ2-5, with TRBD1 matching 9 bases. The receptor's source is a young woman in good health and CMV-seronegative. Written as DNA, the CDR3 is TGTGCCAGCAGCACGAACAGGGGGCCGGAGACCCAGTACTTC. The encoded protein is CASSTNRGPETQYF.